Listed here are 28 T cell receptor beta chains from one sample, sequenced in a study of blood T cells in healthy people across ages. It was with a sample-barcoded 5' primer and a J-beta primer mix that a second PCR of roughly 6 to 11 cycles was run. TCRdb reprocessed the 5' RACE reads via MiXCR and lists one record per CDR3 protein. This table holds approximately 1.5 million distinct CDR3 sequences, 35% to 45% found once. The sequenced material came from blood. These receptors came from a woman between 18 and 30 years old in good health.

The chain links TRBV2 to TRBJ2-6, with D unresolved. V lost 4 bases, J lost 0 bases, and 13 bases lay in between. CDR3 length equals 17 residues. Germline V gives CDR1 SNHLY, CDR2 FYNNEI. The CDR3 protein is CASSVTGSFSGANVLTF. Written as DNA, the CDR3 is TGTGCCAGCAGTGTCACTGGGTCCTTCTCTGGGGCCAACGTCCTGACTTTC.

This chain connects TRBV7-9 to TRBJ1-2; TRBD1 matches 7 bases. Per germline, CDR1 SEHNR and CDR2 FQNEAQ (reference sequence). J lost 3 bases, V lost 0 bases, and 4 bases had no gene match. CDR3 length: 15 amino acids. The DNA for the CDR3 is TGTGCCAGCAGCTTAGCAATGGGGACAGACTATGGCTACACCTTC. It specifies CASSLAMGTDYGYTF.

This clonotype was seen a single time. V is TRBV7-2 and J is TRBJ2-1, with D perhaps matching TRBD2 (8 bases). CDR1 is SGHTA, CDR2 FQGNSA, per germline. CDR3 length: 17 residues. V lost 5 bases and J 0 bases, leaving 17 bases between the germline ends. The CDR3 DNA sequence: TGTGCCAGCAGCCCGACAGGGACTAGGAGCTCCTACAATGAGCAGTTCTTC. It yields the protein CASSPTGTRSSYNEQFF.

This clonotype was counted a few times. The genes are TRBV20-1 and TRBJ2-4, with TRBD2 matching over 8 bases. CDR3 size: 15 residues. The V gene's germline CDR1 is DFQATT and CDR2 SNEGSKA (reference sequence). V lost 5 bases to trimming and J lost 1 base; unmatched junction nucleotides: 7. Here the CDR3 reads CSALRGGPAKNIQYF. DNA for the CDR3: TGCAGTGCTCTCCGGGGGGGGCCCGCCAAAAACATTCAGTACTTC.

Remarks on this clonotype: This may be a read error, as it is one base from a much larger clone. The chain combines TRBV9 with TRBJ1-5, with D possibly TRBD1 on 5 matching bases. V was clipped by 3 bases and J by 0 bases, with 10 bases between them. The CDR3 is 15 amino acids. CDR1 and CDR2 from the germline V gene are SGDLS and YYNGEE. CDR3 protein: CASSAGAYSNQPQHF. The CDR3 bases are TGTGCCAGCAGCGCCGGGGCCTATAGCAATCAGCCCCAGCATTTT.

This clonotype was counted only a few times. The CDR3 sequence: CSARSGTSGRAREQFF. The CDR3 nucleotides are TGCAGTGCTAGATCCGGGACTAGCGGGAGGGCCCGTGAGCAGTTCTTC. The rearrangement joins TRBV20-1 to TRBJ2-1, with TRBD2 matching 16 bases. The CDR3 totals 16 residues. The junction had 7 bases not matched to a gene; V was cut back by 2 bases and J by 9 bases. CDR1 and CDR2 from the germline V gene are DFQATT and SNEGSKA (reference sequence).

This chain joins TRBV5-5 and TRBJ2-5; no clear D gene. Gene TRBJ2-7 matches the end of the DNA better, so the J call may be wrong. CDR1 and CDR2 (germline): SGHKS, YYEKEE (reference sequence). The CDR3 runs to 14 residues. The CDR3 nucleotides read TGTGCCAGCCTCAATCCCGACAATTCGTACGAGCAGTACTTC. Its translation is CASLNPDNSYEQYF.

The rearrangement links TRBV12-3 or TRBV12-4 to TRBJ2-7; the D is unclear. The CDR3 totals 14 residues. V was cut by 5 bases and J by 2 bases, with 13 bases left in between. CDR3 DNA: TGTGCCAGCAGTCTGACACTTGGCCCCTACGAGCAGTACTTC. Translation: CASSLTLGPYEQYF.

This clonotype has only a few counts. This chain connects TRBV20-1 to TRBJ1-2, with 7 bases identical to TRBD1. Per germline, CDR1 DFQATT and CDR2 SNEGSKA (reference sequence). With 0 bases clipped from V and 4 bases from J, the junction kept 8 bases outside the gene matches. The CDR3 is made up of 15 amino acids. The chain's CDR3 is CSARDSRQGFYGYTF. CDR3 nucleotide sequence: TGCAGTGCTAGAGATTCGAGACAGGGATTCTATGGCTACACCTTC.

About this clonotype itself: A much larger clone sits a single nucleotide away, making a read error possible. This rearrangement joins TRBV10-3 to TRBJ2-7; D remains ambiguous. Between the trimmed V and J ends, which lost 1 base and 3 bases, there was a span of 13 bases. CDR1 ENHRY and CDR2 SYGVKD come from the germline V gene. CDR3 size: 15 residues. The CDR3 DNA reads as TGTGCCATCAGTGAGTTATCCAGCCGAATCTACGAGCAGTACTTC. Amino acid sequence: CAISELSSRIYEQYF.

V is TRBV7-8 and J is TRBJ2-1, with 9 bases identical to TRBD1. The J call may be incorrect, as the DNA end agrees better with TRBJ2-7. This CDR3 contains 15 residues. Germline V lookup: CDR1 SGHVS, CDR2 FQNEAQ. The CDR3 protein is CASSRDRGKYNEQYF. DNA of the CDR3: TGTGCCAGCAGCCGAGACAGGGGGAAATACAATGAGCAGTACTTC.

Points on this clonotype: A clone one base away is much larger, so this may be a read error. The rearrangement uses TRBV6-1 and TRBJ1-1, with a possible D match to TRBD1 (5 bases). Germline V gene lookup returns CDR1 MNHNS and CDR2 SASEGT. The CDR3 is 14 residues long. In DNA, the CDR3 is TGTGCCAACAGTGGAACGGCGGGGGTCACTGAAGCTTTCTTT. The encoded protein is CANSGTAGVTEAFF.

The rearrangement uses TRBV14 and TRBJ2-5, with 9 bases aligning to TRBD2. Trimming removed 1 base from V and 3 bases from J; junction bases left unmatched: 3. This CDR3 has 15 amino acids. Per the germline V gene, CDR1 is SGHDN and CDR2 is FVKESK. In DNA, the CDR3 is TGTGCCAGCAGCCAAGTCGCTAGCGGGGAAGAGACCCAGTACTTC. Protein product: CASSQVASGEETQYF.

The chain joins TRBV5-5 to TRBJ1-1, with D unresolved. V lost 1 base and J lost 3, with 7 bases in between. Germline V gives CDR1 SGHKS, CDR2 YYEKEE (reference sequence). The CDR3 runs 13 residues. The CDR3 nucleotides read TGTGCCAGCAGCTTGAAGCCCGACACTGAAGCTTTCTTT. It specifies CASSLKPDTEAFF.

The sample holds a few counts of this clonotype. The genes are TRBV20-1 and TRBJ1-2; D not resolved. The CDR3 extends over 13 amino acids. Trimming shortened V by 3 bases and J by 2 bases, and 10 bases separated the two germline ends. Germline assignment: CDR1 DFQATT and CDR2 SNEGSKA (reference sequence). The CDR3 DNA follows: TGCAGTGCTAGCCCCGCAGGAAACTATGGCTACACCTTC. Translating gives CSASPAGNYGYTF.

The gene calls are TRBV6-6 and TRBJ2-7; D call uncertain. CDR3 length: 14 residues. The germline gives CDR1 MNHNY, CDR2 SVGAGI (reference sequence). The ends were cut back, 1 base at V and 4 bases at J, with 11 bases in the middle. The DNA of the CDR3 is TGTGCCAGCAGTTACTTTCTTTCCGCTTACGAGCAGTACTTC. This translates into CASSYFLSAYEQYF.

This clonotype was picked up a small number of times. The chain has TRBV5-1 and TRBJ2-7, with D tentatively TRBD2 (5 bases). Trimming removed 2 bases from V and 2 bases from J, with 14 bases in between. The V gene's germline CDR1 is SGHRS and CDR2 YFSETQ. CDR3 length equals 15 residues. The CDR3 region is CASSLGVGGTYEQYF. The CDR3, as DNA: TGCGCCAGCAGCTTAGGCGTTGGAGGAACCTACGAGCAGTACTTC.

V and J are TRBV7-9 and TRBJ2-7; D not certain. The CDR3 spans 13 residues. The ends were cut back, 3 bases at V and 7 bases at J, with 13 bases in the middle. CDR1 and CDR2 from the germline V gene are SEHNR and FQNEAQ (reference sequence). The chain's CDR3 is CASSFAWESEQYF. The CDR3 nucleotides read TGTGCCAGCAGCTTCGCCTGGGAATCTGAGCAGTACTTC. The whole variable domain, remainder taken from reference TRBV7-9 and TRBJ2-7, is DTGVSQNPRHKITKRGQNVTFRCDPISEHNRLYWYRQTLGQGPEFLTYFQNEAQLEKSRLLSDRFSAERPKGSFSTLEIQRTEQGDSAMYLCASSFAWESEQYFGPGTRLTVT.

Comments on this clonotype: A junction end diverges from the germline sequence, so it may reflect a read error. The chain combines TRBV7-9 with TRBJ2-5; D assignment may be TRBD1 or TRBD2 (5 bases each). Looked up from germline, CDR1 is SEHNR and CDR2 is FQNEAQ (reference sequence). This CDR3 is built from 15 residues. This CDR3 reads CASSHGTAPQEAQYF. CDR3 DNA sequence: TGTGCCAGCAGCCACGGGACGGCTCCCCAAGAGGCCCAGTACTTC.

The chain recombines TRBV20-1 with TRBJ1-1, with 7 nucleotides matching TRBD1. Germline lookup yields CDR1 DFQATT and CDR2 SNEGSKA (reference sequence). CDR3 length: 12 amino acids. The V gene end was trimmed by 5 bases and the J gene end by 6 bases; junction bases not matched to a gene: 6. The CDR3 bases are TGCAGTGCTTGGGGACAGAGCCCTGAAGCTTTCTTT. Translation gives CSAWGQSPEAFF.

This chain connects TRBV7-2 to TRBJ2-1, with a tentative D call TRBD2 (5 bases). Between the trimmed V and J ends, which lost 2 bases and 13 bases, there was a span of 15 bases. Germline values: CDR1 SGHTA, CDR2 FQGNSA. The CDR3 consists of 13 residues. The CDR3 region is CASSLRGSETQFF. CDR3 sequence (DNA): TGTGCCAGCAGCTTAAGAGGGAGCGAGACCCAGTTCTTC.

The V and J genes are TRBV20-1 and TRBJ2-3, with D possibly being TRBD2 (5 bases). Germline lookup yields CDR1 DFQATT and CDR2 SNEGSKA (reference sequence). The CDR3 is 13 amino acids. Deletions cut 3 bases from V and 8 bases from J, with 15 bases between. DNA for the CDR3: TGCAGTGCTAGTCTCGGTCCTGGAGGTACGCAGTATTTT. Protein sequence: CSASLGPGGTQYF.

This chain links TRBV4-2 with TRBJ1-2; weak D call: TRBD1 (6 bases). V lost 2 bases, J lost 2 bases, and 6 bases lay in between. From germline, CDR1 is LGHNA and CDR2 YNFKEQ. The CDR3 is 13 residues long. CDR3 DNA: TGTGCCAGCAGCCAAAGGGGGAACTATGGCTACACCTTC. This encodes CASSQRGNYGYTF.

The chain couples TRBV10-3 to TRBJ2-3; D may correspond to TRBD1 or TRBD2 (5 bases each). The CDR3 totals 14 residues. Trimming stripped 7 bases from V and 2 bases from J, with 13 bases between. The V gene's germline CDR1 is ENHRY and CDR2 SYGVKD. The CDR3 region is CAIMRGPLTDTQYF. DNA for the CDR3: TGTGCCATCATGAGGGGACCACTCACAGATACGCAGTATTTT.

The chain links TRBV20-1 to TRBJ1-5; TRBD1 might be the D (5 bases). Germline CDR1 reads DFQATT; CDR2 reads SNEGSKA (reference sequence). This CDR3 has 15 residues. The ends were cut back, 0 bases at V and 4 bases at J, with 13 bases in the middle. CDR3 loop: CSAREWGGGNQPQHF. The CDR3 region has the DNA TGCAGTGCTAGAGAGTGGGGCGGGGGGAATCAGCCCCAGCATTTT.

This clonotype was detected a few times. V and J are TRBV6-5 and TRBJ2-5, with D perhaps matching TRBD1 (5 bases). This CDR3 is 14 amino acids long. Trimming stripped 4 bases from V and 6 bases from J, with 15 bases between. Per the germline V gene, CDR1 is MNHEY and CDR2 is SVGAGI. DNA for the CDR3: TGTGCCAGCAGTTTTACAGGTCTGATGCAGACCCAGTACTTC. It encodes CASSFTGLMQTQYF.

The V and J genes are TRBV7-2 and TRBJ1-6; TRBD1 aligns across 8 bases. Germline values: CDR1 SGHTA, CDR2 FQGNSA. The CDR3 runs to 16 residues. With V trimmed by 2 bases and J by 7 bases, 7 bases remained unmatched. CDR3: CASSLNRQGANSPLHF. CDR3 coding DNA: TGTGCCAGCAGCTTAAATCGGCAGGGGGCGAATTCACCCCTCCACTTT.

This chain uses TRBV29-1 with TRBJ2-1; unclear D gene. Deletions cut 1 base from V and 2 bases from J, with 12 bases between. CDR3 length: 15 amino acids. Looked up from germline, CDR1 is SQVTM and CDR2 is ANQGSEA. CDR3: CSVEAADITYNEQFF. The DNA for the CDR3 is TGCAGCGTTGAAGCAGCAGATATTACCTACAATGAGCAGTTCTTC.